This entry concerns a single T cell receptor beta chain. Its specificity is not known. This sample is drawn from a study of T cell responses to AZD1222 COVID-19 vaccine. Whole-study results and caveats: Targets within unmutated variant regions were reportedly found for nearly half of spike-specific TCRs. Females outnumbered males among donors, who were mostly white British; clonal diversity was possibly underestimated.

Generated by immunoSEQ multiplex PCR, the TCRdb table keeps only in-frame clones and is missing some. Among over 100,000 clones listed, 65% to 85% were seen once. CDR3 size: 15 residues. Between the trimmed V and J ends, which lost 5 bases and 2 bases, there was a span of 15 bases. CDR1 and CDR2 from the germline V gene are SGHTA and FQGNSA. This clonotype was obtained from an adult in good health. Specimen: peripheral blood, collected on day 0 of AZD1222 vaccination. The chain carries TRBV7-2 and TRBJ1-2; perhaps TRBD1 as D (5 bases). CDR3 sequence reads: CASSGAPTANYGYTF. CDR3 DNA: TGTGCCAGCAGCGGGGCTCCGACCGCGAACTATGGCTACACCTTC.